The TCR beta chain under discussion was sequenced for a study of PD-1 blockade in classical Hodgkin lymphoma. Study-wide results and limits: A significant rise in TCR diversity was seen by C4D1 for CD4+ cells but not for CD8+ cells. Similar baseline diversity was found in complete responders and newly diagnosed patients.

Clones were sequenced by immunoSEQ multiplex PCR, and TCRdb holds only the in-frame ones, with some missing. Here the sample spans 75,000 to 100,000 clones, 81% being singletons. Points on this clone: Its antigen is currently unknown.

The length of the CDR3 is 16 residues. Trimming cost V 5 bases and J 6 bases; bases outside gene matches: 9. Germline V lookup: CDR1 SGHVS, CDR2 FNYEAQ. Every patient had relapsed following autologous stem cell transplantation, and cohorts differed in brentuximab vedotin exposure. Sequenced material: peripheral blood mononuclear cells (PBMCs), taken before the second cycle of nivolumab. The rearrangement links TRBV7-6 to TRBJ2-2, with 10 bases matching TRBD2. This receptor was obtained from a human donor with classical Hodgkin lymphoma. The CDR3 bases are TGTGCCAGCAGCCATACACTAGCGGGATCCGCCGGGGAGCTGTTTTTT. It yields the protein CASSHTLAGSAGELFF.